The 19 T cell receptor beta chains below all came from one sample that was sequenced in a study of cytomegalovirus exposure and HLA in healthy donors. Profiling relied on immunoSEQ multiplex PCR, and the TCRdb table lists in-frame clones only, not all of them. The data hold tens of thousands of clones, with approximately 91% observed a single time. Sequenced: PBMCs. These receptors were obtained from a man aged 25-45 years in good health and CMV-seronegative.

The CDR3 sequence: CAISGDPQETQYF. The CDR3 coding sequence is TGTGCCATCAGCGGGGATCCTCAAGAGACCCAGTACTTC. The chain recombines TRBV10-3 with TRBJ2-5, with D possibly TRBD2 on 5 matching bases. Germline CDR1 ENHRY, CDR2 SYGVKD. The CDR3 is made up of 13 amino acids. Trimming removed 6 bases from V and 2 bases from J, with 10 bases in between.

The chain joins TRBV19 to TRBJ2-3; 7 bases match TRBD1. The CDR3 sequence is 15 residues long. Germline CDR1 LNHDA, CDR2 SQIVND (reference sequence). The ends lost 4 bases at V and 0 bases at J; junction bases unmatched: 4. The DNA for the CDR3 is TGTGCCAGTAGTAAACAGGGGTTGAGCACAGATACGCAGTATTTT. The encoded protein is CASSKQGLSTDTQYF.

The chain is built from TRBV6-1 and TRBJ2-7; unclear D gene. The CDR3 spans 11 residues. Germline assignment: CDR1 MNHNS and CDR2 SASEGT. V gave up 3 bases and J gave up 9 bases, with 9 bases separating them. Here the CDR3 reads CASSDPYVQYF. The CDR3 coding sequence is TGTGCCAGCAGTGATCCCTATGTGCAGTACTTC.

This chain links TRBV4-1 with TRBJ2-1; 8 positions agree with TRBD2. The length of the CDR3 is 15 residues. J gave up 11 bases and V 4 bases, and 13 bases lay outside the gene matches. Germline CDR1 and CDR2: MGHRA and YSYEKL. CDR3 DNA sequence: TGCGCCAGCAGCCCACGGGGGGGAGTTCGGATAAAGCAGTTCTTC. Protein: CASSPRGGVRIKQFF.

This chain connects TRBV5-1 to TRBJ1-2; TRBD1 aligns across 10 bases. The junction had 6 bases not matched to a gene; V was cut back by 1 base and J by 0 bases. From germline, CDR1 is SGHRS and CDR2 YFSETQ. The CDR3 is 17 amino acids. The CDR3 bases are TGCGCCAGCAGCTTGTTCATTGGACAGGGGGCTAACTATGGCTACACCTTC. Its protein is CASSLFIGQGANYGYTF.

This chain's CDR3 is CATSRDRYEQFF. CDR3 coding DNA: TGTGCCACCAGCAGAGATCGGTATGAGCAGTTCTTC. V gene TRBV15 combines with J gene TRBJ2-1; the D is unclear. Trimming took off 0 bases at V and 8 bases at J, with 5 bases between the two ends. CDR1 is LNHNV and CDR2 is YYDKDF in the germline V gene (reference sequence). There are 12 residues in the CDR3.

The chain recombines TRBV19 with TRBJ1-3; a weak D match, TRBD1 (6 bases). The germline CDR1 and CDR2 sequences are LNHDA and SQIVND (reference sequence). The CDR3 consists of 14 residues. V lost 3 bases to trimming and J lost 2 bases, with 8 bases between them. CDR3 residues: CASSIKGAGNTIYF. CDR3 bases: TGTGCCAGTAGTATTAAGGGGGCTGGAAACACCATATATTTT.

V usage is TRBV19 and J usage is TRBJ2-3, with D tentatively TRBD2 (6 bases). This CDR3 contains 16 residues. Trimming removed 1 base at V and 1 base at J, with 12 bases between. CDR1 is LNHDA, CDR2 SQIVND, per germline (reference sequence). CDR3 region: CASSIVGGIGTDTQYF. As DNA, the CDR3 is TGTGCCAGTAGTATAGTAGGCGGGATAGGCACAGATACGCAGTATTTT.

This chain connects TRBV19 to TRBJ2-1, with 13 bases matching TRBD2. The ends lost 3 bases at V and 4 bases at J; junction bases unmatched: 12. The CDR3 extends over 19 amino acids. In germline, CDR1 is LNHDA, CDR2 SQIVND (reference sequence). CDR3 amino acids: CASSIRPGLAGIIYNEQFF. CDR3 nucleotide sequence: TGTGCCAGTAGTATTCGACCGGGACTAGCGGGAATTATTTACAATGAGCAGTTCTTC.

The chain recombines TRBV10-3 with TRBJ2-1; possible D gene TRBD2, 5 bases. V was pared by 0 bases and J by 5 bases, with 11 bases between. Germline lookup yields CDR1 ENHRY and CDR2 SYGVKD. CDR3 length: 15 residues. The CDR3 nucleotides are TGTGCCATCAGTGAGTCTATGAGGGATAACAATGAGCAGTTCTTC. It yields the protein CAISESMRDNNEQFF.

CDR3 loop: CASSLWVDREPFQAFF. In DNA, the CDR3 is TGCGCCAGCAGCTTGTGGGTGGACAGGGAACCTTTTCAAGCTTTCTTT. J is TRBJ1-1 and V is TRBV5-1; TRBD1 matches at 8 bases. Trimming took 1 base from V and 9 from J; bases not matched to a gene: 14. Germline V CDR1 and CDR2: SGHRS, YFSETQ. The CDR3 is made up of 16 amino acids.

This clone was recorded only once. V gene TRBV2 combines with J gene TRBJ2-7, with D maybe TRBD2 (7 bases). V was shortened by 4 bases and J by 6 bases, with 25 bases between the two germline ends. The CDR3 spans 17 residues. The germline V gene encodes CDR1 SNHLY and CDR2 FYNNEI. CDR3 sequence: CASSGNFRGASRGEQYF. The DNA for the CDR3 is TGTGCCAGCAGTGGAAATTTCCGGGGGGCGTCTCGAGGCGAGCAGTACTTC.

This chain connects TRBV11-2 to TRBJ2-3, with a possible D match to TRBD1 (6 bases). Trimming left V 5 bases short and J 4 bases short, with 16 bases between. Germline CDR1 is SGHAT and CDR2 is FQNNGV. The CDR3 covers 15 residues. The CDR3 nucleotides are TGTGCCAGCAGCGCGGGTGGGGGCGAGGCAGATACGCAGTATTTT. This codes for CASSAGGGEADTQYF.

J is TRBJ2-5 and V is TRBV6-1; 9 nucleotides align to TRBD2. Trimming removed 9 bases from V and 4 bases from J; junction bases left unmatched: 12. The CDR3 has 15 amino acids. Germline CDR1 is MNHNS and CDR2 is SASEGT. CDR3 sequence: CASVPSGNSGETQYF. CDR3 nucleotide sequence: TGTGCCAGTGTTCCTAGCGGGAACAGTGGAGAGACCCAGTACTTC.

There are a few counts of this clone. The chain joins TRBV4-2 to TRBJ2-6; 7 nucleotides agree with TRBD2. Per the germline V gene, CDR1 is LGHNA and CDR2 is YNFKEQ. The CDR3 has 16 residues. With V trimmed by 1 base and J by 1 base, 1 base remained unmatched. CDR3 loop: CASSQGGGSGANVLTF. CDR3 coding DNA: TGTGCCAGCAGCCAAGGGGGGGGTTCTGGGGCCAACGTCCTGACTTTC.

The V gene is TRBV29-1, the J gene TRBJ2-2; 8 nucleotides match TRBD2. Losses at the gene ends were 6 bases for V and 4 bases for J; bases not matched to a gene: 4. The CDR3 extends over 13 amino acids. Germline assignment: CDR1 SQVTM and CDR2 ANQGSEA. The chain's CDR3 is CSVAGTSTGELFF. CDR3 coding DNA: TGCAGCGTGGCCGGGACTAGCACCGGGGAGCTGTTTTTT.

This chain uses TRBV6-1 with TRBJ1-2; D gene ambiguous. CDR3 length: 15 residues. Germline V CDR1 and CDR2: MNHNS, SASEGT. The V and J ends lost 4 bases and 0 bases respectively, with 12 bases between them. The CDR3 protein is CASSGSEISNYGYTF. In nucleotides, the CDR3 is TGTGCCAGCAGTGGATCAGAAATTTCTAACTATGGCTACACCTTC.

CDR3 in amino acids: CASSLFSTGTLSYEQYF. As DNA, the CDR3 is TGTGCCAGCAGTCTTTTTTCGACAGGGACCCTTTCCTACGAGCAGTACTTC. The chain couples TRBV27 to TRBJ2-7, with 7 bases lining up with TRBD1. CDR1 is MNHEY, CDR2 SMNVEV, per germline (reference sequence). With V trimmed by 5 bases and J by 1 base, 14 bases remained unmatched. The CDR3 covers 17 residues.

This rearrangement joins TRBV28 to TRBJ2-1; TRBD2 agrees at 8 bases. The CDR3 extends over 15 amino acids. Germline V gene sequence: CDR1 MDHEN, CDR2 SYDVKM. The V segment lost 1 base and the J segment 3 bases; nucleotides outside the gene matches: 2. CDR3 DNA sequence: TGTGCCAGCAGTTTATCGGGAGGGTTCTACAATGAGCAGTTCTTC. Translating gives CASSLSGGFYNEQFF.